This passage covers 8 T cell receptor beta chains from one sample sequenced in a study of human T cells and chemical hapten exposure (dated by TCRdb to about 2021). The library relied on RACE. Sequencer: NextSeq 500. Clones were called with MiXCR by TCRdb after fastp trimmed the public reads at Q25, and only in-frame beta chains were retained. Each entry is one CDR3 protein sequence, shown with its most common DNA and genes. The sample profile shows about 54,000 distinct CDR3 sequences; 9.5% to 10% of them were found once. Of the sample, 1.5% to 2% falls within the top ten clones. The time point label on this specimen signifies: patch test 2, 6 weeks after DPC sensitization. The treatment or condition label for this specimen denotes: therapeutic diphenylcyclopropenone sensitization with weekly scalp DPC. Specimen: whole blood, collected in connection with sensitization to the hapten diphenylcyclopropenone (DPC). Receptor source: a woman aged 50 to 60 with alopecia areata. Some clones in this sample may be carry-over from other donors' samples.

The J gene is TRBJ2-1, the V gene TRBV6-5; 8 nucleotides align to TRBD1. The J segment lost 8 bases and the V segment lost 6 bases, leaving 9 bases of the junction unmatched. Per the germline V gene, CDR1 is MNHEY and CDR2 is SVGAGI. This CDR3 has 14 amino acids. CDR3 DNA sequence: TGTGCCAGCAGCCGGGCTGGGACAGGCGATGAGCAGTTCTTC. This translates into CASSRAGTGDEQFF.

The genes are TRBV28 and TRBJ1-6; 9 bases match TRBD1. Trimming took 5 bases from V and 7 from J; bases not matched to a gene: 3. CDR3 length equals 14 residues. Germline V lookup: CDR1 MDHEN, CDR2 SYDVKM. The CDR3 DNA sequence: TGTGCCAGCAGTACGGGGACAGGGAATTCACCCCTCCACTTT. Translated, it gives CASSTGTGNSPLHF.

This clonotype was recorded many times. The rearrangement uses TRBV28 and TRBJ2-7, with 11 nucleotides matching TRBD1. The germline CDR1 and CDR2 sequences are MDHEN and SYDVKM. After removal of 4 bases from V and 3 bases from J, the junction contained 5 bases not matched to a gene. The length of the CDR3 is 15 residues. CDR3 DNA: TGTGCCAGCAGTTCCTCCGGGACAGGGGGCTACGAGCAGTACTTC. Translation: CASSSSGTGGYEQYF.

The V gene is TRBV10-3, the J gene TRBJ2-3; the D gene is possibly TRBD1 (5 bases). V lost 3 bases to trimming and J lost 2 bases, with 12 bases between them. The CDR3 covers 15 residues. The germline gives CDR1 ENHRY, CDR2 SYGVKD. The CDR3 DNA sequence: TGTGCCATCAGTGAAAGGCAGGGCGCCACAGATACGCAGTATTTT. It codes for CAISERQGATDTQYF.

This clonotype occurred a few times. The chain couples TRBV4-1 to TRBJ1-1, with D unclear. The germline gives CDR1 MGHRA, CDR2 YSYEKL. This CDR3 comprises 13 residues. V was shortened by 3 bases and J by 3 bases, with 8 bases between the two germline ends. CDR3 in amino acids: CASSHLGYTEAFF. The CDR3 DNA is TGCGCCAGCAGCCACCTGGGGTACACTGAAGCTTTCTTT.

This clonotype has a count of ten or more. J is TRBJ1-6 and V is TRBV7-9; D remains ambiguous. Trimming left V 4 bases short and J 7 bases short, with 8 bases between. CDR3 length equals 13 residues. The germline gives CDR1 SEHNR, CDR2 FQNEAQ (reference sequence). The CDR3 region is CASSSFQNSPLHF. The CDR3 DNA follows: TGTGCCAGCAGCTCCTTCCAGAATTCACCCCTCCACTTT.

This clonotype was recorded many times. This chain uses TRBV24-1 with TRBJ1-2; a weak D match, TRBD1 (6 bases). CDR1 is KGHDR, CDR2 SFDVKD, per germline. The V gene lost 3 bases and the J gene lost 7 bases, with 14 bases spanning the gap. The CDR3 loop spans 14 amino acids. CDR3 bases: TGTGCCACCAGTGATACGAGGACAGCTGGTGGCTACACCTTC. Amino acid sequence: CATSDTRTAGGYTF.

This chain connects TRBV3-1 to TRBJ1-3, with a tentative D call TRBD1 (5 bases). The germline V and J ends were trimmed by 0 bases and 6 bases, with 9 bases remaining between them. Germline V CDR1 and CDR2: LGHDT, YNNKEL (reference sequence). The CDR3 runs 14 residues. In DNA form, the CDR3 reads TGTGCCAGCAGCCAAGACAGGGTCGAAAACACCATATATTTT. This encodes CASSQDRVENTIYF.